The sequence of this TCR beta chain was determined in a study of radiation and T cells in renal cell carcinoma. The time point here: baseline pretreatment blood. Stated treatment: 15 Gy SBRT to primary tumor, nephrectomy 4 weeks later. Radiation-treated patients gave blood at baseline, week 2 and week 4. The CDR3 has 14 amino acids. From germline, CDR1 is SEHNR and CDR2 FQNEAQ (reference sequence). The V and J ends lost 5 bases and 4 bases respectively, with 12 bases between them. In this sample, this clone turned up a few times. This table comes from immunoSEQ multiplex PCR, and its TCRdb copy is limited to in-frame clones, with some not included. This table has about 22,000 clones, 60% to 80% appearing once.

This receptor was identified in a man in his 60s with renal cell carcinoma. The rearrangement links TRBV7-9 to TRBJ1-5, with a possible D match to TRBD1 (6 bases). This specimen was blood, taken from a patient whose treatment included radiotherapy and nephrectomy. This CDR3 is CASSKDSLNQPQHF. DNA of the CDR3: TGTGCCAGCAGCAAGGACAGCCTAAATCAGCCCCAGCATTTT.